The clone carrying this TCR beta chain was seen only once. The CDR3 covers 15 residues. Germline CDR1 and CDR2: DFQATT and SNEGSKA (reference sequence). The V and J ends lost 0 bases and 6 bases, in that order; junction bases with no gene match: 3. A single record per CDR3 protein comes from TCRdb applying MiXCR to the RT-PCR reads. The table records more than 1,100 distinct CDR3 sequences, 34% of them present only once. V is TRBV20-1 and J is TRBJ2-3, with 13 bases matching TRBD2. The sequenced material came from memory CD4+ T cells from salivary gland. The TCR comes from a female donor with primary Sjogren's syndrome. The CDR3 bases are TGCAGTGCTAGAGACGGGACTAGCGGGGCGGATACGCAGTATTTT. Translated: CSARDGTSGADTQYF.